Below are 7 T cell receptor beta chains sequenced from a single sample in a study of blood T cell repertoires in COVID-19. TCRdb keeps only in-frame clones here, not all; method: immunoSEQ multiplex PCR. The sample yields around 270,000 clones, 88% seen once. The sequencing sample was made of peripheral blood. Source of these receptors: a man aged 60-69 years who had recovered from COVID-19.

The rearrangement joins TRBV19 to TRBJ2-1; TRBD1 might be the D (5 bases). Germline V gene lookup returns CDR1 LNHDA and CDR2 SQIVND (reference sequence). Trimming stripped 3 bases from V and 5 bases from J, with 17 bases between. CDR3 length: 16 residues. CDR3 in amino acids: CASSIGRQQLHNEQFF. In DNA, the CDR3 is TGTGCCAGTAGTATTGGTAGACAGCAATTACACAATGAGCAGTTCTTC.

The CDR3 nucleotides read TGTGCCAGTAGTATAGGGAGGCAGACTAGCAATCAGCCCCAGCATTTT. The encoded protein is CASSIGRQTSNQPQHF. This sequence joins TRBV19 and TRBJ1-5; no clear D. The CDR3 has 16 amino acids. Looked up from germline, CDR1 is LNHDA and CDR2 is SQIVND (reference sequence). Between the trimmed V and J ends, which lost 1 base and 0 bases, there was a span of 10 bases.

This chain links TRBV5-1 with TRBJ2-3; maybe TRBD2 (6 bases). Trimming cost V 6 bases and J 3 bases, with 26 bases left between them. The germline gives CDR1 SGHRS, CDR2 YFSETQ. CDR3 length: 18 residues. The CDR3 DNA reads TGCGCCAGCAAGTTGGGGAGGTTCGGGGACGTCGGTACAGATACGCAGTATTTT. It specifies CASKLGRFGDVGTDTQYF.

The chain combines TRBV9 with TRBJ2-7, with D possibly matching TRBD1 (6 bases). Per the germline V gene, CDR1 is SGDLS and CDR2 is YYNGEE. Between the trimmed V and J ends, which lost 3 bases and 5 bases, there was a span of 12 bases. The CDR3 totals 13 residues. Written as DNA, the CDR3 is TGTGCCAGCAGCGCGACAGGTCGGGACGAGCAGTACTTC. The encoded protein is CASSATGRDEQYF.

The chain carries TRBV27 and TRBJ2-3; 9 positions match TRBD2. V was clipped by 5 bases and J by 1 base; unmatched bases: 7. Looked up from germline, CDR1 is MNHEY and CDR2 is SMNVEV (reference sequence). This CDR3 has 16 residues. CDR3 bases: TGTGCCAGCAGTCGATGGATAGCGGGGGGCACAGATACGCAGTATTTT. This sequence encodes CASSRWIAGGTDTQYF.

V is TRBV27 and J is TRBJ2-2; a weak D match, TRBD2 (5 bases). V gave up 6 bases and J gave up 3 bases, with 11 bases separating them. CDR1 and CDR2 (germline): MNHEY, SMNVEV (reference sequence). The CDR3 is 14 amino acids. The DNA for the CDR3 is TGTGCCAGCAGAAGGGAGCTGGACACCGGGGAGCTGTTTTTT. This sequence encodes CASRRELDTGELFF.

This chain links TRBV15 with TRBJ1-4; possibly TRBD1 for D (5 bases). From germline, CDR1 is LNHNV and CDR2 YYDKDF (reference sequence). V was shortened by 5 bases and J by 15 bases, with 22 bases between the two germline ends. This CDR3 comprises 14 residues. In nucleotides, the CDR3 is TGTGCCACCAGCTTCTCGGGCGGGACCGAAAACGTGTTTTTT. Translation: CATSFSGGTENVFF.